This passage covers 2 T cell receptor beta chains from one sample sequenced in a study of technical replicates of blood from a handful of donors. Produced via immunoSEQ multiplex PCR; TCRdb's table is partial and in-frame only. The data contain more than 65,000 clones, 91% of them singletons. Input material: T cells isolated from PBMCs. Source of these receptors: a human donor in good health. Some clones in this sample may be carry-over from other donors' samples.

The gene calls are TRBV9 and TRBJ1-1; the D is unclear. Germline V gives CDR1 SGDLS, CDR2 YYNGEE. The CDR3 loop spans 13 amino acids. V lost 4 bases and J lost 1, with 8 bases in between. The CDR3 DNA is TGTGCCAGCAGCTCTCGGGGGAACACTGAAGCTTTCTTT. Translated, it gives CASSSRGNTEAFF.

The CDR3 loop is CASGYGTELSPLHF. CDR3 in DNA: TGTGCTAGTGGTTACGGGACTGAACTTTCACCCCTCCACTTT. The chain links TRBV12-5 to TRBJ1-6; a possible D gene is TRBD1 (5 bases). The CDR3 runs 14 residues. The germline V gene encodes CDR1 LGHNT and CDR2 FRNRAP. V dropped 4 bases and J dropped 9 bases, with 13 bases sitting between them.